One TCR beta chain is described in this entry. Its specificity is not known. These data belong to a study of OX40 agonist ivuxolimab in advanced cancers. Overall study context: Patients were infused with ivuxolimab every 2 weeks at 0.01 to 10 mg/kg. Overall study findings and caveats: Determination of antigen specificity was not performed for the expanded peripheral T cells.

V lost 2 bases and J lost 4; bases outside the gene matches: 5. Germline CDR1 reads WSHSY; CDR2 reads SAAADI. The CDR3 loop spans 15 amino acids. Using immunoSEQ multiplex PCR, the repertoire was profiled, and TCRdb retains in-frame clones only, with some absent. The table records tens of thousands of clones, 84% of them present only once. This TCR came from an adult with an advanced solid tumor such as melanoma, head and neck, liver or kidney cancer. Source: CD4+ or CD8+ T cells sorted from blood, taken in a trial of the OX40 agonist ivuxolimab. The chain couples TRBV10-2 to TRBJ2-3; 8 nucleotides line up with TRBD2. The CDR3 nucleotides are TGCGCCAGCAGTGAGCCCAGCGGGAGATCAGATACGCAGTATTTT. It yields the protein CASSEPSGRSDTQYF.